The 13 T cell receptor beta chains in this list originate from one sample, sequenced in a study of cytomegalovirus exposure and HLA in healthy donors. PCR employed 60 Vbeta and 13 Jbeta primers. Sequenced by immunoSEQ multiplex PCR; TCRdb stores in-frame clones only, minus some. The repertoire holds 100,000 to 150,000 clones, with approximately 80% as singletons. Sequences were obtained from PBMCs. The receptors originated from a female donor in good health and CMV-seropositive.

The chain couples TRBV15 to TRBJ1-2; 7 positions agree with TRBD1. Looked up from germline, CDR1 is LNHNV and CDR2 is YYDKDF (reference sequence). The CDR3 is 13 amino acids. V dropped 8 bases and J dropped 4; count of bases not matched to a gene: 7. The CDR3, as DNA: TGTGCCACCCGTTCAGGGGGTGGCTATGGCTACACCTTC. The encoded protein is CATRSGGGYGYTF.

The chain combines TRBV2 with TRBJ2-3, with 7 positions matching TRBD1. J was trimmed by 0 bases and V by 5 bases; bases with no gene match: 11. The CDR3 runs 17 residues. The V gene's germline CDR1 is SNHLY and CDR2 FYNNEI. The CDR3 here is CASSSLDRASSTDTQYF. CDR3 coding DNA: TGTGCCAGCAGTTCACTCGACAGGGCGAGTAGCACAGATACGCAGTATTTT.

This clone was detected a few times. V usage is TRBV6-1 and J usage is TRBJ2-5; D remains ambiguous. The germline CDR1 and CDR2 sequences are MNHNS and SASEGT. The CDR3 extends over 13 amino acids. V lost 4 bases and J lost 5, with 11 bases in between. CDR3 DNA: TGTGCCAGCAGTGGATCTAGATGGGAGACCCAGTACTTC. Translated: CASSGSRWETQYF.

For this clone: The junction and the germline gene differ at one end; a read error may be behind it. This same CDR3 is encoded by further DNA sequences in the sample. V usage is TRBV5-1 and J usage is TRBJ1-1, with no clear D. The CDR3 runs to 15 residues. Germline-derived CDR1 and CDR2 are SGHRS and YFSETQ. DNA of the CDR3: TGCGCTAGCAGTTTGGGAGGGAGGTCTGACACTGAAGCTTTCTTT. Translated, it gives CASSLGGRSDTEAFF.

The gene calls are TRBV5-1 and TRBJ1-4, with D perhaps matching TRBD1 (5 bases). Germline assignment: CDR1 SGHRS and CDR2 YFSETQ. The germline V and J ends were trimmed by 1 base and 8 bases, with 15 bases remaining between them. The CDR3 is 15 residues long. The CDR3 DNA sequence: TGCGCCAGCAGCTTGCAGCGGGGCAGGGACGAAAAACTGTTTTTT. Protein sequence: CASSLQRGRDEKLFF.

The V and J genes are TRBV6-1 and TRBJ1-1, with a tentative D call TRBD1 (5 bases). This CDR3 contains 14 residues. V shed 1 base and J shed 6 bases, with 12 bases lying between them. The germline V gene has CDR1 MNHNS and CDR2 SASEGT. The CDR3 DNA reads TGTGCCAGCAGTGAAGTTACAAGGGGTGCTGAAGCTTTCTTT. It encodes CASSEVTRGAEAFF.

The CDR3 loop is CASRRDYPKETQYF. DNA of the CDR3: TGTGCCAGCAGACGGGACTACCCCAAAGAGACCCAGTACTTC. V usage is TRBV5-4 and J usage is TRBJ2-5; 7 bases align to TRBD2. The CDR3 has 14 amino acids. The germline V gene encodes CDR1 SGHNT and CDR2 YYREEE (reference sequence). V shed 5 bases, J shed 3 bases, and the junction held 7 bases outside the gene matches.

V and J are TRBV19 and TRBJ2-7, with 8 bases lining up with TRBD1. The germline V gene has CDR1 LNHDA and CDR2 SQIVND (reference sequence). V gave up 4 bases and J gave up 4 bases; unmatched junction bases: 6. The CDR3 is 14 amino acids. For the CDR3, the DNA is TGTGCCAGTAGTACCTCCGACAGGGGATACGAGCAGTACTTC. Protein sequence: CASSTSDRGYEQYF.

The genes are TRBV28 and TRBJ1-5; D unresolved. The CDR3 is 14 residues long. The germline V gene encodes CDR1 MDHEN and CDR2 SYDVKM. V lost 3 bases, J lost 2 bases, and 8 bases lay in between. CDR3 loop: CASSFGLGNQPQHF. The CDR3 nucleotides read TGTGCCAGCAGTTTCGGGTTGGGCAATCAGCCCCAGCATTTT.

The chain's CDR3 is CASSFGEAYEQYF. The CDR3, as DNA: TGTGCCAGCAGCTTTGGGGAGGCCTACGAGCAGTACTTC. This chain connects TRBV7-8 to TRBJ2-5, with D perhaps matching TRBD2 (6 bases). The DNA end lines up better with TRBJ2-7; the J call may be wrong. The germline gives CDR1 SGHVS, CDR2 FQNEAQ. The CDR3 is made up of 13 amino acids.

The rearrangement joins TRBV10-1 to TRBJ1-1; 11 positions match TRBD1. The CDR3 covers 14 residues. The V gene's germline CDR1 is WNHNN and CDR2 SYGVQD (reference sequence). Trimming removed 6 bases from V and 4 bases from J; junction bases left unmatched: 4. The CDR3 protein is CASSSDRGRTEAFF. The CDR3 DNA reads TGCGCCAGCAGCTCGGACAGGGGGCGCACTGAAGCTTTCTTT.

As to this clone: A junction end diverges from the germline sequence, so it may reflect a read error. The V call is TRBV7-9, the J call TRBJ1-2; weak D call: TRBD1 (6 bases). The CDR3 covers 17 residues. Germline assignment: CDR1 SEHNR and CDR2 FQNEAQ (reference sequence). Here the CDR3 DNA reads TGTTCCAGCAGCTTAGGCGGGGGCCACCAACAAAACTATGGCTACACCTTC. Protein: CSSSLGGGHQQNYGYTF.

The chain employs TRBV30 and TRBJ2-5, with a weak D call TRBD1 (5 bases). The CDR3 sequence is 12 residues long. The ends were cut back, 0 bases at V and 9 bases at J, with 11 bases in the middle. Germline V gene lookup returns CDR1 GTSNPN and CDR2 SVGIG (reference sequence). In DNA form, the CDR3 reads TGTGCCTGGAGTGTACAGGAAGGGGCCCAGTACTTC. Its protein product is CAWSVQEGAQYF. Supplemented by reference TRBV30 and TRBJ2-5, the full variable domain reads SQTIHQWPATLVQPVGSPLSLECTVEGTSNPNLYWYRQAAGRGLQLLFYSVGIGQISSEVPQNLSASRPQDRQFILSSKKLLLSDSGFYLCAWSVQEGAQYFGPGTRLLVL.